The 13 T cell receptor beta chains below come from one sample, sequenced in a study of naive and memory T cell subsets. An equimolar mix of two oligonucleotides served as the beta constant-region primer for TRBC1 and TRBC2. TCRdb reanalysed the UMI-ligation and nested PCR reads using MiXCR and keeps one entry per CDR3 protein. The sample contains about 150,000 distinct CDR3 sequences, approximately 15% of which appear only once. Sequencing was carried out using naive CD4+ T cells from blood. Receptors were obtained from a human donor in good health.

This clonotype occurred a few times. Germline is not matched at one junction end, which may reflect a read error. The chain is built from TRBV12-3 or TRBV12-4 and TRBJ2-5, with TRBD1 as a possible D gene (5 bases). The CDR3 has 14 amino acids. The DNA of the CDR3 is TGTGCCAGCAGCGGCGTTGGGGCCCAAGACACCCAGTACTTC. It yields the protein CASSGVGAQDTQYF.

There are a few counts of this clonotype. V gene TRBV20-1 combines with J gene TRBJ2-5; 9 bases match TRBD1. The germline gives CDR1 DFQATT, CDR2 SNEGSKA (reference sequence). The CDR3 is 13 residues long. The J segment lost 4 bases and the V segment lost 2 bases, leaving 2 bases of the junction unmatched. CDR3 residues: CSARLTGGETQYF. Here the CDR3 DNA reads TGCAGTGCTAGACTGACAGGGGGAGAGACCCAGTACTTC.

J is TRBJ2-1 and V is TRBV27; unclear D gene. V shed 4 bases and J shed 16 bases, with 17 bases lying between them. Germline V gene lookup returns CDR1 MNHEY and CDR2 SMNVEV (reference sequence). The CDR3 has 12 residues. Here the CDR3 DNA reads TGTGCCAGCAGTTCGACTGACGGTAGAAGATTCTTC. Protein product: CASSSTDGRRFF.

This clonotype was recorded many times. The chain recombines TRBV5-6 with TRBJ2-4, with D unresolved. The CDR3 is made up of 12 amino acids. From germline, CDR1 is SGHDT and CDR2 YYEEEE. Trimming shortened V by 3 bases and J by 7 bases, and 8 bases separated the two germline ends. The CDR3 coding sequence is TGTGCCAGCAGCTCTGAAATCAACATTCAGTACTTC. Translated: CASSSEINIQYF.

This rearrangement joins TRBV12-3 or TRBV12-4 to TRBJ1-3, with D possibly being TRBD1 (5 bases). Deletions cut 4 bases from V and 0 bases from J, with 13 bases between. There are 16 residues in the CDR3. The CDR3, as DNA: TGTGCCAGCAGTTCATGGGGGTCGAGCTCTGGAAACACCATATATTTT. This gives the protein CASSSWGSSSGNTIYF.

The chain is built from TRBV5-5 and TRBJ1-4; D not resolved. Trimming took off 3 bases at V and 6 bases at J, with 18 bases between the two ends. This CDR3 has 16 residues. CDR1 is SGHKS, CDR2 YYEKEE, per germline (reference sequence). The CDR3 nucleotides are TGTGCCAGCAGCTACGGGTACCCATCGCGGCATGAAAAACTGTTTTTT. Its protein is CASSYGYPSRHEKLFF.

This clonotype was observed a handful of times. The CDR3 is CASSRTTEETQYF. In nucleotides, the CDR3 is TGTGCCAGCAGCCGAACGACGGAGGAGACCCAGTACTTC. This chain uses TRBV6-5 with TRBJ2-5; D call uncertain. V lost 6 bases, J lost 5 bases, and 13 bases lay in between. The CDR3 is made up of 13 amino acids. Germline V lookup: CDR1 MNHEY, CDR2 SVGAGI.

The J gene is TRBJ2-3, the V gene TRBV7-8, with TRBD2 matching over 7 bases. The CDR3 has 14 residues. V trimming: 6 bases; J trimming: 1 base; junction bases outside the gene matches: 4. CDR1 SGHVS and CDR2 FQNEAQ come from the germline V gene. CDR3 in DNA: TGTGCCAGCAGGAGGACTAGGGGCACAGATACGCAGTATTTT. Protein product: CASRRTRGTDTQYF.

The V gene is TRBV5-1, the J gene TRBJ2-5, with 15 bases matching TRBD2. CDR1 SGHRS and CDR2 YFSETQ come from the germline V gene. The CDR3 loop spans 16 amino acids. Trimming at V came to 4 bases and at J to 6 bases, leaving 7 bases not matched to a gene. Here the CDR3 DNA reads TGCGCCAGCAGCCCGGGACTAGCGGGAGGTTCGAAGACCCAGTACTTC. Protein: CASSPGLAGGSKTQYF.

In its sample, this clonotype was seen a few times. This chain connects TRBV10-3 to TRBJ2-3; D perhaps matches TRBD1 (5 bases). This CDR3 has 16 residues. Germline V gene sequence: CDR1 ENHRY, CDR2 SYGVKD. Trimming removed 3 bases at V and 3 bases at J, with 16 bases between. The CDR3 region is CAISDEGRARTDTQYF. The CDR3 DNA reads TGTGCCATCAGTGATGAAGGCAGGGCTCGTACAGATACGCAGTATTTT.

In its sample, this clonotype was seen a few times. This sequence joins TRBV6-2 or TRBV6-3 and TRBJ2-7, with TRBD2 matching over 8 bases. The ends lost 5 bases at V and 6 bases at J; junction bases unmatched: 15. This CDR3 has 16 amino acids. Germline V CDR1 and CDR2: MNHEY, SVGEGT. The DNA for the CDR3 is TGTGCCAGCAGTCGGAAAATTGCGGGAGGAAATGGCGAGCAGTACTTC. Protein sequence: CASSRKIAGGNGEQYF.

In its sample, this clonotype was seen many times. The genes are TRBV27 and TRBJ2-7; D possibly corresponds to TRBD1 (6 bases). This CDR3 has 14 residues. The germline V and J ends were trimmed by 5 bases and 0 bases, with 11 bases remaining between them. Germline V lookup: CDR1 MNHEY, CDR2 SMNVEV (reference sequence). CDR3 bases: TGTGCCAGCAGTCCGAAGGACAGCTCCTACGAGCAGTACTTC. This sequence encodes CASSPKDSSYEQYF.

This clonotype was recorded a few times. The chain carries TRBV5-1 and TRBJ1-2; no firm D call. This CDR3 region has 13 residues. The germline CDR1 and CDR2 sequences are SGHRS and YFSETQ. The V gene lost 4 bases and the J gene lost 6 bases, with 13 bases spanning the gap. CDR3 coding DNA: TGCGCCAGCAGCCCCTGGGAGGGTGATGGCTACACCTTC. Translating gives CASSPWEGDGYTF.